The 17 T cell receptor beta chains reported below all come from one sample, sequenced in a study of regulatory T cells in long-lasting Graves disease. Documented time point: newly diagnosed GD, antithyroid drugs for less than 3 months. Preparation of the TCR library used RNA extracted from PBMCs. The TCR beta library used iRepertoire HTBI primers with Arm-PCR amplification of CDR3. TCRdb recomputed calls from the multiplex PCR reads with MiXCR, one row per CDR3 protein. The sample lists approximately 300,000 distinct CDR3 sequences, 15% to 20% occurring once. The specimen was peripheral blood mononuclear cells (PBMCs), collected at new diagnosis, from a patient treated with antithyroid drugs. Every receptor here comes from a female donor with Graves disease.

This sequence joins TRBV6-2 or TRBV6-3 and TRBJ2-7; D unresolved. The CDR3 has 12 residues. Germline V CDR1 and CDR2: MNHEY, SVGEGT. The V and J ends lost 5 bases and 6 bases respectively, with 11 bases between them. The CDR3 bases are TGTGCCAGCAGTCTAGAGCCTGTCGAGCAGTACTTC. Protein product: CASSLEPVEQYF.

This clonotype showed up just a few times. This sequence joins TRBV12-3 or TRBV12-4 and TRBJ2-7; 10 bases are shared with TRBD2. The V gene end was trimmed by 0 bases and the J gene end by 3 bases; junction bases not matched to a gene: 2. The CDR3 totals 15 residues. CDR3 DNA: TGTGCCAGCAGTTTAGCGGCTAGCGGGGGCTACGAGCAGTACTTC. This sequence encodes CASSLAASGGYEQYF.

J is TRBJ2-1 and V is TRBV24-1, with D uncertain. CDR3 size: 16 residues. Trimming removed 2 bases at V and 0 bases at J, with 10 bases between. Germline CDR1 KGHDR, CDR2 SFDVKD. The DNA for the CDR3 is TGTGCCACCAGTGATTCCGGGCCGAGCTCCTACAATGAGCAGTTCTTC. It encodes CATSDSGPSSYNEQFF.

This clonotype has a count of ten or more. The chain links TRBV10-2 to TRBJ2-7; D perhaps matches TRBD2 (6 bases). The V gene lost 7 bases and the J gene lost 4 bases, with 14 bases spanning the gap. Germline V gene data show CDR1 as WSHSY and CDR2 as SAAADI. The CDR3 extends over 13 amino acids. CDR3 amino acids: CASNNQEGYEQYF. CDR3 sequence (DNA): TGCGCCAGCAACAATCAGGAGGGGTACGAGCAGTACTTC.

This clonotype showed up many times. The V and J genes are TRBV12-3 or TRBV12-4 and TRBJ2-5; either TRBD1 or TRBD2 may supply D (7 bases each). This CDR3 is built from 17 residues. The germline V and J ends were trimmed by 2 bases and 7 bases, with 23 bases remaining between them. The CDR3 bases are TGTGCCAGCAGTTTAAACGCAGGGGGGGGGTCGAGTCGGACCCAGTACTTC. Its protein is CASSLNAGGGSSRTQYF.

The table lists this clonotype with many counts. The chain carries TRBV19 and TRBJ2-2; D gene uncertain. Trimming removed 5 bases at V and 6 bases at J, with 16 bases between. Germline V gives CDR1 LNHDA, CDR2 SQIVND (reference sequence). CDR3 length: 15 residues. CDR3 loop: CASSEKSEIPGELFF. The CDR3 DNA reads TGTGCCAGTAGTGAGAAAAGCGAGATCCCCGGGGAGCTGTTTTTT. Together with reference TRBV19 and TRBJ2-2, the CDR3 gives the full variable domain: DGGITQSPKYLFRKEGQNVTLSCEQNLNHDAMYWYRQDPGQGLRLIYYSQIVNDFQKGDIAEGYSVSREKKESFPLTVTSAQKNPTAFYLCASSEKSEIPGELFFGEGSRLTVL.

As to this clonotype: The missing conserved phenylalanine or tryptophan at the end of this CDR3 makes a read error likely. The genes are TRBV14 and TRBJ2-3; D possibly corresponds to TRBD1 (5 bases). The CDR3 is 15 amino acids. Germline-derived CDR1 and CDR2 are SGHDN and FVKESK. Deletions cut 2 bases from V and 2 bases from J, with 11 bases between. As DNA, the CDR3 is TGTGCCAGCAGCCAAAATACAGGCCACACAGATACGCAGTATTAT. This gives the protein CASSQNTGHTDTQYY.

The CDR3: CASGDRNEDTQYF. The CDR3 nucleotides are TGTGCCAGCGGGGACAGGAACGAAGATACGCAGTATTTT. The V gene is TRBV5-5, the J gene TRBJ2-3; 8 nucleotides match TRBD1. Germline V gene sequence: CDR1 SGHKS, CDR2 YYEKEE (reference sequence). V was pared by 7 bases and J by 5 bases, with 6 bases of the junction left unmatched. The CDR3 spans 13 residues.

In this sample, this clonotype turned up many times. This chain uses TRBV6-1 with TRBJ1-1; D is unclear. The CDR3 is 13 residues long. V was trimmed by 5 bases and J by 1 base, leaving 8 bases between them. Per the germline V gene, CDR1 is MNHNS and CDR2 is SASEGT. The CDR3 DNA reads TGTGCCAGCAGTCTCAACCAGAACACTGAAGCTTTCTTT. Protein: CASSLNQNTEAFF.

This clonotype was recorded many times. The chain employs TRBV11-2 and TRBJ1-2; 8 nucleotides match TRBD1. CDR1 and CDR2 from the germline V gene are SGHAT and FQNNGV. The CDR3 extends over 13 amino acids. With 5 bases clipped from V and 8 bases from J, the junction kept 7 bases outside the gene matches. CDR3 region: CASSHGQGWGYTF. DNA for the CDR3: TGTGCCAGCAGCCACGGACAGGGCTGGGGCTACACCTTC.

In this sample, this clonotype turned up once. This chain connects TRBV3-1 to TRBJ2-7, with 8 bases that match TRBD1. The germline V gene has CDR1 LGHDT and CDR2 YNNKEL (reference sequence). The J segment lost 3 bases and the V segment lost 6 bases, leaving 10 bases of the junction unmatched. This CDR3 spans 15 amino acids. CDR3 bases: TGTGCCAGCAGTCAGCCGGGACAGGCGGTCTACGAGCAGTACTTC. This sequence encodes CASSQPGQAVYEQYF.

The rearrangement joins TRBV9 to TRBJ2-2, with unresolved D. Trimming shortened V by 2 bases and J by 0 bases, and 8 bases separated the two germline ends. The germline gives CDR1 SGDLS, CDR2 YYNGEE. This CDR3 is 15 amino acids long. DNA for the CDR3: TGTGCCAGCAGCGTTACGGACGCGAACACCGGGGAGCTGTTTTTT. Translation gives CASSVTDANTGELFF.

This clonotype was counted ten times or more. The chain employs TRBV10-3 and TRBJ2-5; tentatively, D is TRBD1 or TRBD2 (6 bases each). V lost 4 bases, J lost 5 bases, and 11 bases lay in between. The CDR3 totals 13 residues. The germline V gene has CDR1 ENHRY and CDR2 SYGVKD. The CDR3 DNA is TGTGCCATCAGTGGTGGGGGGCGCGAGACCCAGTACTTC. The encoded protein is CAISGGGRETQYF.

There are many counts of this clonotype. This rearrangement joins TRBV9 to TRBJ2-7; 8 bases match TRBD1. The V gene's germline CDR1 is SGDLS and CDR2 YYNGEE. The junction had 7 bases not matched to a gene; V was cut back by 3 bases and J by 5 bases. This CDR3 contains 14 residues. Here the CDR3 DNA reads TGTGCCAGCAGCGGACTGACAGGGGCCCACGAGCAGTACTTC. This gives the protein CASSGLTGAHEQYF.

The CDR3 nucleotides are TGCAGCGTTGAACCCGTGGACTTTTTCTACACCTTC. Its translation is CSVEPVDFFYTF. The chain combines TRBV29-1 with TRBJ1-2; D gene uncertain. The ends were cut back, 2 bases at V and 10 bases at J, with 14 bases in the middle. Germline CDR1 SQVTM, CDR2 ANQGSEA. There are 12 residues in the CDR3.

This clonotype was recorded at least ten times. The chain recombines TRBV10-3 with TRBJ1-1; D might be TRBD1 (6 bases). The CDR3 runs 12 residues. V shed 10 bases and J shed 2 bases, with 11 bases lying between them. Germline V gene data show CDR1 as ENHRY and CDR2 as SYGVKD. The CDR3 loop reads CATRQANTEAFF. The CDR3 nucleotides are TGTGCCACCCGACAGGCTAACACTGAAGCTTTCTTT.

This clonotype has ten or more counts. V and J are TRBV7-3 and TRBJ2-7, with TRBD2 matching 9 bases. CDR1 is SGHTA and CDR2 is FQGTGA in the germline V gene. V was pared by 6 bases and J by 5 bases, with 14 bases of the junction left unmatched. CDR3 length: 16 amino acids. The chain's CDR3 is CASSPGLAGGPDEQYF. CDR3 nucleotides: TGTGCCAGCAGTCCCGGTCTCGCGGGAGGGCCCGACGAGCAGTACTTC.